Listed here is a single T cell receptor beta chain. This specimen comes from a study of T cells in localized non-small cell lung cancer. Using immunoSEQ multiplex PCR, the repertoire was profiled, and TCRdb retains in-frame clones only, with some absent. The top ten clones hold about 12% of a sample with under 1,400 clones, less than 25% of them seen once. The length of the CDR3 is 15 residues. Germline-derived CDR1 and CDR2 are LNHDA and SQIVND (reference sequence). V shed 3 bases, J shed 4 bases, and the junction held 3 bases outside the gene matches. The chain joins TRBV19 to TRBJ1-2; TRBD1 agrees at 12 bases. The TCR was taken from a male donor aged 60 or over with stage III lung adenocarcinoma. The sequencing used normal lung tissue next to the tumor, collected before any cancer treatment. CDR3 residues: CASSMWGQGAYGYTF. DNA for the CDR3: TGTGCCAGTAGTATGTGGGGACAGGGGGCCTATGGCTACACCTTC.